A selection of T cell receptor beta chains follows, all from one sample in a study of human T cells and chemical hapten exposure. TCRdb re-called the RACE reads through MiXCR, storing one row per CDR3 protein. In the table there are about 120,000 distinct CDR3 sequences, about 11% of which are singletons. The material sequenced was whole blood, taken in connection with sensitization to the hapten diphenylcyclopropenone (DPC). The receptors shown here come from a woman between 45 and 65 years old with alopecia areata. Some clones in this sample may be carry-over from other donors' samples. Each CDR3 is given without its conserved first and last residue. Each record gives: D gene, J gene, CDR3 length, V gene, CDR3 protein. A D gene is named only where the DNA matches it firmly.

D gene: .
J gene: TRBJ2-1
CDR3 length: 13
V gene: TRBV7-2
CDR3 protein: ASSPPGLLYNEQF

D gene: TRBD1
J gene: TRBJ2-7
CDR3 length: 13
V gene: TRBV7-2
CDR3 protein: ASRHDGTGPYEQY

D gene: TRBD1
J gene: TRBJ2-1
CDR3 length: 12
V gene: TRBV27
CDR3 protein: ASWPGQGPNEQF

D gene: .
J gene: TRBJ2-3
CDR3 length: 12
V gene: TRBV29-1
CDR3 protein: SVPFGGPTDTQY

D gene: TRBD1
J gene: TRBJ2-5
CDR3 length: 11
V gene: TRBV29-1
CDR3 protein: SVRTGGRETQY

D gene: .
J gene: TRBJ2-1
CDR3 length: 13
V gene: TRBV24-1
CDR3 protein: ATSEGPGGYNEQF

D gene: .
J gene: TRBJ2-4
CDR3 length: 11
V gene: TRBV29-1
CDR3 protein: SVEGFGKNIQY

D gene: .
J gene: TRBJ1-5
CDR3 length: 10
V gene: TRBV6-6
CDR3 protein: ASSHPVRPQH

D gene: TRBD1
J gene: TRBJ1-2
CDR3 length: 14
V gene: TRBV6-6
CDR3 protein: ASSYPDRGADYGYT

D gene: TRBD1
J gene: TRBJ1-4
CDR3 length: 11
V gene: TRBV10-3
CDR3 protein: AIGGTANEKLF

D gene: .
J gene: TRBJ1-3
CDR3 length: 11
V gene: TRBV27
CDR3 protein: ASSLRDGNTIY

D gene: TRBD2
J gene: TRBJ2-1
CDR3 length: 14
V gene: TRBV2
CDR3 protein: ASSESAGGWYNEQF

D gene: .
J gene: TRBJ2-7
CDR3 length: 12
V gene: TRBV28
CDR3 protein: ASSWRGSSYEQY

D gene: TRBD2
J gene: TRBJ2-3
CDR3 length: 12
V gene: TRBV2
CDR3 protein: ARSGGARTDTQY

D gene: TRBD1
J gene: TRBJ1-1
CDR3 length: 17
V gene: TRBV27
CDR3 protein: ASSLRRPGQPPMNTEAF

D gene: .
J gene: TRBJ2-7
CDR3 length: 12
V gene: TRBV12-3/TRBV12-4
CDR3 protein: ASSLGTESDEQY

D gene: TRBD2
J gene: TRBJ2-3
CDR3 length: 17
V gene: TRBV7-8
CDR3 protein: ASSSAPGLAGPHTDTQY

D gene: .
J gene: TRBJ2-1
CDR3 length: 13
V gene: TRBV4-1
CDR3 protein: ASSQERRRYNEQF

D gene: .
J gene: TRBJ2-5
CDR3 length: 11
V gene: TRBV30
CDR3 protein: AWSGLAKETQY

D gene: TRBD1
J gene: TRBJ2-5
CDR3 length: 12
V gene: TRBV12-3/TRBV12-4
CDR3 protein: ASSRDRGSETQY

D gene: .
J gene: TRBJ1-4
CDR3 length: 11
V gene: TRBV6-5
CDR3 protein: ASRPQGNEKLF

D gene: .
J gene: TRBJ2-7
CDR3 length: 11
V gene: TRBV7-6
CDR3 protein: ASSRTGPYEQY

D gene: .
J gene: TRBJ1-5
CDR3 length: 11
V gene: TRBV9
CDR3 protein: ASSVEGGQPQH

D gene: .
J gene: TRBJ2-1
CDR3 length: 12
V gene: TRBV9
CDR3 protein: ASSHGRGGVEQF

D gene: .
J gene: TRBJ2-7
CDR3 length: 12
V gene: TRBV9
CDR3 protein: ASSVEWNGYEQY

D gene: .
J gene: TRBJ2-5
CDR3 length: 11
V gene: TRBV5-1
CDR3 protein: ASSVGPGETQY

D gene: .
J gene: TRBJ2-7
CDR3 length: 13
V gene: TRBV20-1
CDR3 protein: SARDQLPSLYEQY

D gene: .
J gene: TRBJ1-6
CDR3 length: 12
V gene: TRBV6-5
CDR3 protein: ASSPGRIGAPLH

D gene: TRBD1
J gene: TRBJ1-2
CDR3 length: 14
V gene: TRBV24-1
CDR3 protein: ATSDHRAGGLWGYT

D gene: TRBD1
J gene: TRBJ1-5
CDR3 length: 14
V gene: TRBV15
CDR3 protein: ATSTKDRAPRQPQH

D gene: .
J gene: TRBJ2-6
CDR3 length: 13
V gene: TRBV28
CDR3 protein: ASRTGSSGANVLT

D gene: .
J gene: TRBJ2-1
CDR3 length: 9
V gene: TRBV28
CDR3 protein: ASILYNEQF

D gene: .
J gene: TRBJ2-5
CDR3 length: 12
V gene: TRBV15
CDR3 protein: ATSRGTIQETQY

D gene: .
J gene: TRBJ1-4
CDR3 length: 12
V gene: TRBV7-9
CDR3 protein: ASSLSVDGEKLF

D gene: TRBD1
J gene: TRBJ2-3
CDR3 length: 13
V gene: TRBV7-2
CDR3 protein: ASSQTGQGTDTQY

D gene: .
J gene: TRBJ2-7
CDR3 length: 13
V gene: TRBV12-3/TRBV12-4
CDR3 protein: ASSSQPPAFYEQY

D gene: .
J gene: TRBJ2-7
CDR3 length: 12
V gene: TRBV7-6
CDR3 protein: ASSPFGGSGEQY

D gene: .
J gene: TRBJ2-7
CDR3 length: 13
V gene: TRBV7-9
CDR3 protein: ASSDDGLDKYEQY

D gene: .
J gene: TRBJ2-5
CDR3 length: 12
V gene: TRBV12-3/TRBV12-4
CDR3 protein: ASSPGGGQETQY

D gene: .
J gene: TRBJ2-3
CDR3 length: 12
V gene: TRBV20-1
CDR3 protein: SALGLTSTDTQY

D gene: TRBD1
J gene: TRBJ2-3
CDR3 length: 13
V gene: TRBV2
CDR3 protein: ASRTGTGGPDTQY

D gene: TRBD1
J gene: TRBJ1-5
CDR3 length: 12
V gene: TRBV2
CDR3 protein: ASGPGTGIQPQH

D gene: .
J gene: TRBJ1-1
CDR3 length: 14
V gene: TRBV7-9
CDR3 protein: ASSPQGTLMNTEAF

D gene: TRBD1
J gene: TRBJ1-3
CDR3 length: 14
V gene: TRBV6-5
CDR3 protein: ASSRDSRARANTIY

D gene: .
J gene: TRBJ2-3
CDR3 length: 12
V gene: TRBV7-9
CDR3 protein: ASSQPGATDTQY

D gene: .
J gene: TRBJ2-2
CDR3 length: 9
V gene: TRBV7-8
CDR3 protein: ASSPGGELF

D gene: .
J gene: TRBJ2-5
CDR3 length: 9
V gene: TRBV29-1
CDR3 protein: TAGREETQY

D gene: TRBD2
J gene: TRBJ2-5
CDR3 length: 15
V gene: TRBV19
CDR3 protein: ASSIVPGLAGQETQY

D gene: TRBD2
J gene: TRBJ2-1
CDR3 length: 13
V gene: TRBV12-3/TRBV12-4
CDR3 protein: ASTLAGAPQNEQF

D gene: TRBD1
J gene: TRBJ1-5
CDR3 length: 14
V gene: TRBV27
CDR3 protein: ASSYTGGASNQPQH

D gene: .
J gene: TRBJ2-2
CDR3 length: 14
V gene: TRBV7-2
CDR3 protein: ASSARRDSYAGELF

D gene: TRBD2
J gene: TRBJ2-3
CDR3 length: 11
V gene: TRBV29-1
CDR3 protein: SVEDGLADTQY

D gene: .
J gene: TRBJ2-3
CDR3 length: 13
V gene: TRBV6-5
CDR3 protein: ASSQTRGSADTQY

D gene: .
J gene: TRBJ2-5
CDR3 length: 16
V gene: TRBV6-6
CDR3 protein: ASSYPLSSVSLKETQY